Below, 29 T cell receptor beta chains from the same sample are listed, as sequenced in a study of blood T cell repertoires in COVID-19. The method was immunoSEQ multiplex PCR; TCRdb's version includes in-frame clones alone and lacks a portion of them. The data show over 100,000 clones, roughly four fifths seen once. Sequencing was carried out using peripheral blood. All receptors derive from a man between 60 and 75 years old with acute or convalescent COVID-19.

The rearrangement uses TRBV15 and TRBJ2-2; tentatively, D is TRBD2 (7 bases). Germline CDR1 and CDR2: LNHNV and YYDKDF (reference sequence). The V gene lost 8 bases and the J gene lost 4 bases, with 17 bases spanning the gap. The CDR3 has 15 amino acids. The CDR3 region is CATEGGGPGTGELFF. Written as DNA, the CDR3 is TGTGCCACCGAGGGAGGGGGGCCGGGCACCGGGGAGCTGTTTTTT. The entire variable domain, with the rest obtained from reference TRBV15 and TRBJ2-2, is as follows: DAMVIQNPRYQVTQFGKPVTLSCSQTLNHNVMYWYQQKSSQAPKLLFHYYDKDFNNEADTPDNFQSRRPNTSFCFLDIRSPGLGDTAMYLCATEGGGPGTGELFFGEGSRLTVL.

The chain uses TRBV18 and TRBJ2-5; D is perhaps TRBD2 (5 bases). With 0 bases removed from V and 0 bases from J, the gap between germline ends came to 8 bases. The CDR3 has 15 residues. Germline assignment: CDR1 KGHSH and CDR2 LQKENI. The CDR3 region is CASSPPSEYQETQYF. CDR3 bases: TGTGCCAGCTCACCACCTAGCGAGTACCAAGAGACCCAGTACTTC.

The chain couples TRBV5-4 to TRBJ2-3; D possibly corresponds to TRBD2 (5 bases). The CDR3 spans 17 residues. V shed 0 bases and J shed 1 base, with 15 bases lying between them. Germline-derived CDR1 and CDR2 are SGHNT and YYREEE (reference sequence). The DNA for the CDR3 is TGTGCCAGCAGCTTGGTCGGCACTAGGAGAGGCACAGATACGCAGTATTTT. Encoded protein: CASSLVGTRRGTDTQYF.

This chain uses TRBV5-6 with TRBJ2-5; 11 positions match TRBD2. Germline V lookup: CDR1 SGHDT, CDR2 YYEEEE. CDR3 size: 15 residues. V dropped 4 bases and J dropped 3; count of bases not matched to a gene: 5. The chain's CDR3 is CASSKPGLAEETQYF. CDR3 sequence (DNA): TGTGCCAGCAGCAAACCGGGACTAGCGGAAGAGACCCAGTACTTC.

This clone appeared a few times. The chain is built from TRBV3-1 (or the pseudogene TRBV3-2) and TRBJ2-1; 9 bases fit TRBD1. V trimming: 5 bases; J trimming: 7 bases; junction bases outside the gene matches: 6. The CDR3 is 14 residues long. Per the germline V gene, CDR1 is LGHDT and CDR2 is YNNKEL (reference sequence). CDR3 residues: CASSSYRGRNEQFF. The CDR3, as DNA: TGTGCCAGCAGCTCGTACAGGGGGCGGAATGAGCAGTTCTTC.

This clone was seen a handful of times. The V call is TRBV10-1, the J call TRBJ2-7; maybe TRBD2 (7 bases). V lost 6 bases to trimming and J lost 3 bases, with 15 bases between them. Germline CDR1 reads WNHNN; CDR2 reads SYGVQD (reference sequence). This CDR3 has 14 amino acids. CDR3 nucleotide sequence: TGCGCCAGCAGCGCCCGGGGGGCGGACTACGAGCAGTACTTC. Protein: CASSARGADYEQYF.

The chain couples TRBV7-8 to TRBJ1-5; tentatively, D is TRBD1 (5 bases). Germline CDR1 reads SGHVS; CDR2 reads FQNEAQ. Trimming removed 3 bases from V and 6 bases from J, with 9 bases in between. The CDR3 extends over 13 amino acids. The CDR3: CASSFEGAQPQHF. The CDR3 region has the DNA TGTGCCAGCAGCTTCGAAGGGGCTCAGCCCCAGCATTTT.

This sequence joins TRBV9 and TRBJ2-7; D might be TRBD2 (6 bases). Germline CDR1 is SGDLS and CDR2 is YYNGEE. This CDR3 spans 17 amino acids. With 0 bases removed from V and 9 bases from J, the gap between germline ends came to 25 bases. The CDR3, as DNA: TGTGCCAGCAGCGTAGACGGGGGTCCGGGGAATTACATAGGGCAGTACTTC. This translates into CASSVDGGPGNYIGQYF.

By sample share, this clone is large. V is TRBV6-4 and J is TRBJ1-2; D possibly corresponds to TRBD1 (6 bases). There are 16 residues in the CDR3. Deletions cut 2 bases from V and 4 bases from J, with 17 bases between. Germline CDR1 MRHNA, CDR2 SNTAGT. The CDR3 DNA is TGTGCCAGCAGTGACACCCCACAGGGTCTGGTCTATGGCTACACCTTC. This gives the protein CASSDTPQGLVYGYTF.

This rearrangement joins TRBV27 to TRBJ1-5; D possibly corresponds to TRBD1 (6 bases). Germline V gives CDR1 MNHEY, CDR2 SMNVEV (reference sequence). V shed 5 bases and J shed 0 bases, with 11 bases lying between them. The CDR3 is 15 residues long. CDR3 protein: CASSSRGYSNQPQHF. In nucleotides, the CDR3 is TGTGCCAGCAGTAGCAGGGGCTATAGCAATCAGCCCCAGCATTTT.

V gene TRBV19 combines with J gene TRBJ2-3, with D perhaps TRBD2 (7 bases). The V gene lost 4 bases and the J gene lost 1 base, with 12 bases spanning the gap. The CDR3 totals 15 residues. Germline V gives CDR1 LNHDA, CDR2 SQIVND (reference sequence). As DNA, the CDR3 is TGTGCCAGTAGTACACAGGGAGGGGGCACAGATACGCAGTATTTT. This gives the protein CASSTQGGGTDTQYF.

The rearrangement uses TRBV11-1 and TRBJ2-7; D is unresolved. V was clipped by 3 bases and J by 2 bases, with 8 bases between them. This CDR3 spans 13 amino acids. Germline V gives CDR1 SGHAT, CDR2 FQDESV (reference sequence). The CDR3 DNA follows: TGTGCCAGCAGCTTCCAGGTAGCCTACGAGCAGTACTTC. Its protein is CASSFQVAYEQYF.

This sequence joins TRBV30 and TRBJ2-5; 11 nucleotides match TRBD1. V lost 5 bases, J lost 7 bases, and 3 bases stayed unmatched. This CDR3 comprises 12 residues. Germline V gene data show CDR1 as GTSNPN and CDR2 as SVGIG (reference sequence). This chain's CDR3 is CAWGQGAGTQYF. In DNA, the CDR3 is TGTGCCTGGGGACAGGGGGCGGGGACCCAGTACTTC.

J is TRBJ2-1 and V is TRBV4-3; TRBD2 matches at 11 bases. V shed 0 bases, J shed 8 bases, and the junction held 9 bases outside the gene matches. In germline, CDR1 is LGHNA, CDR2 YSLEER. The CDR3 sequence is 17 residues long. As DNA, the CDR3 is TGCGCCAGCAGCCAAGAGCGTAGCGGGAGGGCCAGGGATGAGCAGTTCTTC. Residues: CASSQERSGRARDEQFF.

The V gene is TRBV24-1, the J gene TRBJ2-1, with 7 bases fitting TRBD2. This CDR3 contains 16 residues. J lost 3 bases, V lost 1 base, and 5 bases had no gene match. Germline V gene data show CDR1 as KGHDR and CDR2 as SFDVKD. Here the CDR3 DNA reads TGTGCCACCAGTGATTTTGCGGGAGCAGACTACAATGAGCAGTTCTTC. Its translation is CATSDFAGADYNEQFF.

The V call is TRBV3-1 (or the pseudogene TRBV3-2), the J call TRBJ2-7, with 10 bases identical to TRBD2. The V gene end was trimmed by 5 bases and the J gene end by 2 bases; junction bases not matched to a gene: 9. Germline V CDR1 and CDR2: LGHDT, YNNKEL (reference sequence). This CDR3 comprises 16 residues. As DNA, the CDR3 is TGTGCCAGCAGCACCCTTTTCCTAGCGGGGGCCTACGAGCAGTACTTC. This gives the protein CASSTLFLAGAYEQYF.

The genes are TRBV5-4 and TRBJ2-1, with 7 positions matching TRBD2. The CDR3 contains 15 residues. The trim removed 0 bases at V and 6 bases at J, leaving 6 bases unmatched. The germline V gene has CDR1 SGHNT and CDR2 YYREEE (reference sequence). Here the CDR3 DNA reads TGTGCCAGCAGCTTGGCACAGCGGGATTTCAATGAGCAGTTCTTC. It encodes CASSLAQRDFNEQFF. Full variable domain (outside the CDR3, taken from reference TRBV5-4 and TRBJ2-1): ETGVTQSPTHLIKTRGQQVTLRCSSQSGHNTVSWYQQALGQGPQFIFQYYREEENGRGNFPPRFSGLQFPNYSSELNVNALELDDSALYLCASSLAQRDFNEQFFGPGTRLTVL.

V and J are TRBV18 and TRBJ1-4, with a weak D call TRBD1 (6 bases). V lost 1 base to trimming and J lost 2 bases, with 8 bases between them. The germline gives CDR1 KGHSH, CDR2 LQKENI. This CDR3 is 15 amino acids long. The CDR3 protein is CASSPLRGTNEKLFF. The CDR3, as DNA: TGTGCCAGCTCACCACTTAGGGGGACTAATGAAAAACTGTTTTTT.

The gene calls are TRBV4-2 and TRBJ2-7; 10 nucleotides agree with TRBD2. V lost 0 bases and J lost 4; bases outside the gene matches: 6. The CDR3 spans 16 residues. Germline assignment: CDR1 LGHNA and CDR2 YNFKEQ. CDR3 in amino acids: CASSQENSGGWYEQYF. CDR3 nucleotide sequence: TGTGCCAGCAGCCAAGAGAATAGCGGGGGGTGGTACGAGCAGTACTTC.

CDR3: CASRPKGAAYEQYF. CDR3 nucleotides: TGTGCCAGCAGGCCTAAAGGGGCTGCCTACGAGCAGTACTTC. The chain links TRBV28 to TRBJ2-7; D is perhaps TRBD1 (5 bases). This CDR3 has 14 residues. Per germline, CDR1 MDHEN and CDR2 SYDVKM. Between the trimmed V and J ends, which lost 6 bases and 2 bases, there was a span of 14 bases.

The chain combines TRBV4-2 with TRBJ2-7; 7 bases are shared with TRBD2. Trimming removed 1 base from V and 3 bases from J; junction bases left unmatched: 6. Germline CDR1 reads LGHNA; CDR2 reads YNFKEQ. The length of the CDR3 is 15 residues. Here the CDR3 reads CASSQVPAGLYEQYF. Here the CDR3 DNA reads TGTGCCAGCAGCCAAGTGCCAGCGGGGCTCTACGAGCAGTACTTC.

V gene TRBV5-3 combines with J gene TRBJ2-7; tentatively, D is TRBD1 (6 bases). TRBV5-3 has ORF status, its function being uncertain. There are 13 residues in the CDR3. V dropped 4 bases and J dropped 6 bases, with 14 bases sitting between them. CDR3 sequence (DNA): TGTGCCAGAAGCCCCAAGACAGGTGGCGAGCAGTACTTC. Translated, it gives CARSPKTGGEQYF.

This chain's CDR3 is CATLAGWQPQHF. The CDR3 nucleotides read TGTGCCACCCTGGCAGGGTGGCAGCCCCAGCATTTT. V is TRBV6-5 and J is TRBJ1-5; TRBD1 is a possible D gene (5 bases). The germline V gene has CDR1 MNHEY and CDR2 SVGAGI. The CDR3 length is 12 residues. V was trimmed by 10 bases and J by 7 bases, leaving 14 bases between them.

The chain recombines TRBV4-3 with TRBJ2-3; no firm D call. The CDR3 sequence is 14 residues long. Germline CDR1 reads LGHNA; CDR2 reads YSLEER. V lost 3 bases, J lost 2 bases, and 9 bases lay in between. The DNA for the CDR3 is TGCGCCAGCAGCCAGGCAGGCTACACAGATACGCAGTATTTT. Protein product: CASSQAGYTDTQYF.

This clone was counted a single time. The chain couples TRBV5-6 to TRBJ2-5; D is perhaps TRBD1 (5 bases). V lost 0 bases, J lost 1 base, and 13 bases lay in between. The CDR3 extends over 16 amino acids. Germline CDR1 and CDR2: SGHDT and YYEEEE. As DNA, the CDR3 is TGTGCCAGCAGCTTGGCCCCTTCAGGGATCCAAGAGACCCAGTACTTC. It specifies CASSLAPSGIQETQYF.

This sequence joins TRBV28 and TRBJ2-3, with TRBD2 matching over 12 bases. Losses at the gene ends were 2 bases for V and 1 base for J; bases not matched to a gene: 19. The germline V gene encodes CDR1 MDHEN and CDR2 SYDVKM. The CDR3 sequence is 22 residues long. The CDR3 region has the DNA TGTGCCAGCAGTTTACGCCTAGCGGGGGGGCTTGTATCCTCCCTTGGCACAGATACGCAGTATTTT. Translation: CASSLRLAGGLVSSLGTDTQYF.

The chain recombines TRBV5-1 with TRBJ2-2; possibly TRBD1 for D (6 bases). V was pared by 1 base and J by 6 bases, with 10 bases between. This CDR3 region has 14 residues. Germline CDR1 SGHRS, CDR2 YFSETQ. CDR3 DNA: TGCGCCAGCAGCTTGACAGGGCTTCCCGGGGAGCTGTTTTTT. Amino acid sequence: CASSLTGLPGELFF.

CDR3 nucleotide sequence: TGTGCCAGCACCGATGCTAGGGGGCGGGAGACCCAGTACTTC. Its translation is CASTDARGRETQYF. The rearrangement links TRBV5-4 to TRBJ2-5; 7 bases align to TRBD1. This CDR3 is built from 14 residues. Germline values: CDR1 SGHNT, CDR2 YYREEE (reference sequence). Trimming cost V 6 bases and J 5 bases; bases outside gene matches: 10.

The chain combines TRBV7-2 with TRBJ1-5, with D unclear. The V gene lost 4 bases and the J gene lost 5 bases, with 6 bases spanning the gap. The CDR3 is 12 amino acids. The germline V gene has CDR1 SGHTA and CDR2 FQGNSA. The CDR3 DNA reads TGTGCCAGCAGCTCCTTTGATCAGCCCCAGCATTTT. Translation gives CASSSFDQPQHF.